The present T cell receptor (beta chain) was sequenced within a study of shared clonotypes between healthy human individuals (dated by TCRdb to about 2020). In terms of the full investigation: Three men and two women, aged 18 to 49 years, made up the cohort. Different laboratories and diverse techniques were used to prepare libraries and sequence TCR repertoires, to increase sequencing depth and limit assay-specific biases. Per donor, leukapheresis produced somewhere between about 0.94 and 9.5 billion PBMCs. For each donor, three plates each were used for CD4 naive and CD4 memory, two plates were used for CD8 naive, and one plate was used for CD8 memory. The study deeply sequenced blood TCR repertoires of about 5 healthy adults to estimate repertoire size and the extent of clonotype sharing between individuals. Broad study findings and their caveats: The genetic and exposure-history diversity represented was limited by the small number of donors. Across a handful of donors, roughly 5.1% of naive CD4, over 3% of naive CD8, roughly 2.3% of memory CD4, and approximately 0.4% of memory CD8 clonotypes were shared. Sampling was limited to blood, and TCR repertoires in tissue likely differ from TCR repertoires in blood. Compared with non-shared clonotypes, the clonotypes found in all four sorted-subset donors had higher generation probabilities. Based on pairwise subsampling, the degree of clonotype sharing among donors was expected to be affected by sequencing depth. Naive subsets generally had larger estimated clonotype richness than memory subsets. Rarefaction of sorted-subset datasets indicated incomplete sequencing despite the large sequencing depth.

Donors were healthy HIV-negative adults with no recently reported acute infections or vaccinations. Every donor was a Caucasian adult living in Nashville, Tennessee, USA. CD4+ T cells were enriched through magnetic negative selection, after which naive cells were positively selected on CD45RA and the remaining negative fraction served as the memory subset. After blood collection by leukapheresis, PBMCs were isolated using Ficoll-Histopaque density gradient centrifugation and then cryopreserved in the vapor phase of liquid nitrogen. Analytical flow cytometry was used to check the purity and quantity of each magnetically sorted T cell population. Genomic DNA was isolated from each sorted fraction and quantified by UV absorbance on a Nanodrop 2000c. TCR CDR3 regions were amplified from genomic DNA by multiplex PCR using the deep immunoSEQ assay. Extracted genomic DNA from each cell subset was distributed evenly across all wells of several immunoSEQ 96-well plates, and each plate was treated as a replicate. For sorted subsets, 150 to 250 ng genomic DNA, equal to tens of thousands of T cell genomes, was loaded into each replicate PCR. The purified libraries were quantified using a Qubit 3.0 fluorometer, sized with a Bioanalyzer 2100, and then quantified again using the KAPA Library Quantification kit. Every immunoSEQ 96-well plate was sequenced on a dedicated single-read 150-cycle Illumina NextSeq 550 flow cell. Per the authors' processing: Because the immunoSEQ output included only junctional sequences and no quality scores, the filtering could not be the same as the filtering used for full-length reads. To assign V/J genes and CDR3, sequences were annotated against IMGT germline references using PyIR, a Python wrapper for IgBLAST v1.9. Any read was removed if the V/J assignment was weak (E-value above 1e-6), the CDR3 was missing, or the read contained stop codons, out-of-frame junctions, or ambiguous translated residues. V3J clonotypes were defined as sequences sharing the same inferred V gene, J gene, and CDR3 amino acid sequence. The percentage overlap between two repertoires was calculated by dividing the number of shared unique clonotypes by the size of the smaller repertoire. Three approaches were used to assess repertoire richness: RTK rarefaction, the Chao1 estimator, and Recon v2.1 estimates of unobserved clonotypes. Generation probabilities were computed with OLGA for all TCRbeta clonotypes obtained by the gDNA method from several donors. TCRdb took over this immuneACCESS table, retaining in-frame rearrangements with V and J assigned. Such tables are incomplete; in checked studies, under half of the missing clones stem from an unresolved V gene, and the remainder is unexplained. For V, J and clone size, that table is used; D and trimming come from the DNA. Across this sample there are millions of clones, with more than 80% seen only once. Of the sample, more than 0.12% is held by the ten largest clones.

Trimming at the junction amounts to 6 bases on V and 6 bases on J, and the germline ends lie 12 bases apart. Looking up the germline V gene yields CDR1 MNHNS and CDR2 SASEGT. Its CDR3 holds 13 amino acids, cysteine through phenylalanine. Only the CDR3 DNA stays, 39 bases, in frame from base 1. With respect to this clone: Its antigen is currently not known. The record has no base qualities; no much larger clone is one base away.

Recombination joined TRBV6-1 with TRBJ1-5; the D segment could be TRBD1, given 6 matching bases. What was sequenced was naive CD4+ T cells sorted from blood. The label giving this sample's cell subset or site can be read as: CD45RA+ positively selected. This receptor was obtained from a man in his late teens or twenties in good health. This receptor has the CDR3 CASREQGGQPQHF. In nucleotide form, the sequence is TGTGCCAGCAGGGAACAGGGTGGTCAGCCCCAGCATTTT.